This T cell receptor beta chain was sequenced during a study of T-cell memory formation after mild COVID-19. This clonotype was observed at least ten times. One entry per CDR3 protein, called by TCRdb with MiXCR from the 5' RACE reads. The sample includes fewer than 650,000 distinct CDR3 sequences, approximately 15% of them seen just once. The germline V gene has CDR1 MGHRA and CDR2 YSYEKL. The CDR3 extends over 16 amino acids. The V segment lost 6 bases and the J segment 4 bases; nucleotides outside the gene matches: 11. Sequenced: PBMCs or a T cell subset sorted from them (not recorded which). V and J are TRBV4-1 and TRBJ2-3; 9 bases agree with TRBD1. The TCR was taken from an adult woman who had mild COVID-19 (a few samples of this study predate the infection). Cell type and time point are not known. Written as DNA, the CDR3 is TGCGCCAGCAGAGCCCCGGGACAGGGAGTCCCAGATACGCAGTATTTT. It specifies CASRAPGQGVPDTQYF.